This T cell receptor beta chain was sequenced during a study of blood T cell repertoires in COVID-19. There are 13 residues in the CDR3. Germline CDR1 MNHEY, CDR2 SVGAGI. The ends lost 6 bases at V and 3 bases at J; junction bases unmatched: 5. As processed by the authors: The assay estimated nucleated cells by amplifying reference gene primers. The protocol was immunoSEQ multiplex PCR, while the TCRdb copy is restricted to in-frame clones and leaves out a portion. V and J calls and clone size come straight from that table; D and trimming were deduced from the DNA. Of some 370,000 clones in the sample, roughly four fifths are singletons; the top ten hold approximately 5%. Two consecutive negative NP/OP PCR tests, clearance, or resolved symptoms defined Cohort 3 recovery.

The rearrangement joins TRBV6-5 to TRBJ2-7; 7 nucleotides align to TRBD1. The sequencing input was PBMCs or T cells enriched from blood (not recorded which). The source of this sequence is a woman between 50 and 59 years old who had recovered from COVID-19. This chain's CDR3 is CASSDRAFYEQYF. The CDR3 DNA sequence: TGTGCCAGCAGCGACAGGGCCTTCTACGAGCAGTACTTC.